The 25 T cell receptor beta chains reported below all come from one sample, sequenced in a study of cytomegalovirus exposure and HLA in healthy donors. The PCR employed 60 Vbeta primers together with 13 Jbeta primers. TCRdb's table, derived via immunoSEQ multiplex PCR, lists solely in-frame clones and lacks some. The sample has 180,000 or so clones, nearly 80% seen once. The sequencing input was PBMCs. Source of these receptors: a female donor in good health and CMV-seronegative.

This clone was picked up one time. The CDR3 region has the DNA TGCAGCGTAGGGGGGGGTAATCAGCCCCAGCATTTT. Protein: CSVGGGNQPQHF. J is TRBJ1-5 and V is TRBV29-1; weak D call: TRBD1 (6 bases). CDR1 is SQVTM and CDR2 is ANQGSEA in the germline V gene. This CDR3 comprises 12 residues. V lost 6 bases to trimming and J lost 4 bases, with 10 bases between them.

The chain joins TRBV19 to TRBJ2-1; TRBD2 agrees at 7 bases. Germline CDR1 reads LNHDA; CDR2 reads SQIVND (reference sequence). V dropped 4 bases and J dropped 5; count of bases not matched to a gene: 14. The CDR3 sequence is 17 residues long. This CDR3 is CASSTIPVVGGNNEQFF. CDR3 DNA sequence: TGTGCCAGTAGTACCATCCCCGTGGTGGGGGGGAACAATGAGCAGTTCTTC.

This chain uses TRBV6-5 with TRBJ1-2; D call uncertain. CDR1 and CDR2 (germline): MNHEY, SVGAGI. Between the trimmed V and J ends, which lost 0 bases and 1 base, there was a span of 9 bases. The CDR3 has 15 residues. The CDR3 nucleotides are TGTGCCAGCAGTTACTCGAACGGACTTAACTATGGCTACACCTTC. As protein: CASSYSNGLNYGYTF.

The chain uses TRBV5-5 and TRBJ1-4, with 8 bases that match TRBD1. Germline V CDR1 and CDR2: SGHKS, YYEKEE (reference sequence). CDR3 size: 16 residues. V lost 4 bases and J lost 8; bases outside the gene matches: 13. CDR3 nucleotide sequence: TGTGCCAGCAGCCCGAAATTGACAGGGGCAGGCGAAAAACTGTTTTTT. Translation gives CASSPKLTGAGEKLFF.

With respect to this clone: Other DNA sequences in this specimen translate into the identical CDR3. This sequence joins TRBV5-1 and TRBJ2-7; 7 bases are shared with TRBD2. Germline loops: CDR1 SGHRS, CDR2 YFSETQ. With V trimmed by 0 bases and J by 4 bases, 1 base remained unmatched. This CDR3 contains 13 residues. As DNA, the CDR3 is TGCGCCAGCAGCTTGGGCGGGGGATACGAGCAGTACTTC. Protein: CASSLGGGYEQYF.

This chain joins TRBV18 and TRBJ1-6, with TRBD1 as a possible D gene (5 bases). V gave up 1 base and J gave up 4 bases, with 14 bases separating them. The CDR3 covers 17 residues. CDR1 and CDR2 (germline): KGHSH, LQKENI. CDR3 in DNA: TGTGCCAGCTCACCACGGGGTCGGGGGGAATATAATTCACCCCTCCACTTT. Protein sequence: CASSPRGRGEYNSPLHF. Looking up the rest from reference TRBV18 and TRBJ1-6 gives the full variable domain: NAGVMQNPRHLVRRRGQEARLRCSPMKGHSHVYWYRQLPEEGLKFMVYLQKENIIDESGMPKERFSAEFPKEGPSILRIQQVVRGDSAAYFCASSPRGRGEYNSPLHFGNGTRLTVT.

V usage is TRBV7-2 and J usage is TRBJ2-3; 8 nucleotides line up with TRBD2. The CDR3 length is 15 residues. Germline V gene sequence: CDR1 SGHTA, CDR2 FQGNSA. V was clipped by 3 bases and J by 3 bases; unmatched bases: 5. CDR3 region: CASSFRAGGTDTQYF. The CDR3, as DNA: TGTGCCAGCAGCTTCAGGGCGGGAGGAACAGATACGCAGTATTTT.

The V gene is TRBV7-3, the J gene TRBJ2-7, with 11 bases that match TRBD2. Looked up from germline, CDR1 is SGHTA and CDR2 is FQGTGA. The trim removed 5 bases at V and 4 bases at J, leaving 10 bases unmatched. The CDR3 sequence is 16 residues long. The DNA of the CDR3 is TGTGCCAGCAGCCCCACACTAGCGGGGGTTCGATACGAGCAGTACTTC. It yields the protein CASSPTLAGVRYEQYF.

V gene TRBV6-5 combines with J gene TRBJ2-7, with TRBD1 identical over 7 bases. The CDR3 sequence is 16 residues long. V lost 2 bases, J lost 4 bases, and 11 bases stayed unmatched. Germline V gene data show CDR1 as MNHEY and CDR2 as SVGAGI. The CDR3 sequence is CASSYSTGASIYEQYF. DNA of the CDR3: TGTGCCAGCAGTTACAGTACAGGGGCTAGTATATACGAGCAGTACTTC.

The chain carries TRBV6-1 and TRBJ1-6; D remains unclear. Germline CDR1 and CDR2: MNHNS and SASEGT. With 4 bases removed from V and 9 bases from J, the gap between germline ends came to 16 bases. This CDR3 comprises 15 residues. CDR3 residues: CASSARRSGGSPLHF. As DNA, the CDR3 is TGTGCCAGCAGTGCTCGTCGCTCAGGAGGTTCACCCCTCCACTTT.

This rearrangement joins TRBV5-1 to TRBJ2-7; TRBD1 is a possible D gene (7 bases). CDR1 is SGHRS, CDR2 YFSETQ, per germline. Deletions cut 2 bases from V and 3 bases from J, with 12 bases between. The CDR3 sequence is 14 residues long. This chain's CDR3 is CASSFGGGGYEQYF. In DNA form, the CDR3 reads TGCGCCAGCAGCTTTGGAGGGGGCGGCTACGAGCAGTACTTC.

The chain combines TRBV11-1 with TRBJ1-5; D is uncertain. Germline values: CDR1 SGHAT, CDR2 FQDESV (reference sequence). The CDR3 sequence is 12 residues long. V lost 5 bases to trimming and J lost 7 bases, with 9 bases between them. CDR3 loop: CASSKEGQPQHF. The CDR3 DNA follows: TGTGCCAGCAGCAAGGAGGGACAGCCCCAGCATTTT.

The rearrangement uses TRBV10-1 and TRBJ2-7; TRBD2 is a possible D gene (6 bases). The CDR3 is made up of 12 amino acids. V lost 11 bases to trimming and J lost 6 bases, with 17 bases between them. Germline values: CDR1 WNHNN, CDR2 SYGVQD (reference sequence). The DNA of the CDR3 is TGCGCCTGGGGGGTTACCTCTCTCGAGCAGTACTTC. Its protein product is CAWGVTSLEQYF.

V gene TRBV28 combines with J gene TRBJ2-3, with 8 bases aligning to TRBD2. J lost 0 bases, V lost 6 bases, and 11 bases had no gene match. Germline V CDR1 and CDR2: MDHEN, SYDVKM. The CDR3 runs 17 residues. The CDR3: CASRSGGATGSTDTQYF. CDR3 DNA sequence: TGTGCCAGCAGATCGGGGGGGGCGACAGGCAGCACAGATACGCAGTATTTT.

The CDR3 loop reads CASSPRDYYTDTQYF. CDR3 DNA sequence: TGTGCCAGCAGCCCCCGGGACTATTACACAGATACGCAGTATTTT. The gene calls are TRBV7-9 and TRBJ2-3, with 7 nucleotides matching TRBD2. The junction had 7 bases not matched to a gene; V was cut back by 5 bases and J by 2 bases. CDR1 and CDR2 from the germline V gene are SEHNR and FQNEAQ (reference sequence). The CDR3 runs 15 residues.

The gene calls are TRBV10-3 and TRBJ2-1; the D is unclear. CDR1 and CDR2 (germline): ENHRY, SYGVKD. CDR3 size: 13 residues. Trimming left V 8 bases short and J 5 bases short, with 13 bases between. DNA of the CDR3: TGTGCCATCCGGAGTAAATCCGACAATGAGCAGTTCTTC. Protein product: CAIRSKSDNEQFF.

V is TRBV11-2 and J is TRBJ2-7, with D possibly being TRBD2 (6 bases). The germline V gene has CDR1 SGHAT and CDR2 FQNNGV. This CDR3 region has 18 residues. V was pared by 2 bases and J by 1 base, with 21 bases between. In DNA, the CDR3 is TGTGCCAGCAGCTTAAACCCCCCGTGGCGGGACGGATCCTACGAGCAGTACTTC. This encodes CASSLNPPWRDGSYEQYF.

The chain is built from TRBV5-1 and TRBJ1-1, with 10 bases identical to TRBD1. Germline V lookup: CDR1 SGHRS, CDR2 YFSETQ. The CDR3 runs 17 residues. V shed 4 bases, J shed 4 bases, and the junction held 13 bases outside the gene matches. The CDR3 DNA reads as TGCGCCAGCAGCGCACTGGGACAGGGGCCCTTGGGCACTGAAGCTTTCTTT. This encodes CASSALGQGPLGTEAFF.

This clone was picked up one time. CDR3 nucleotide sequence: TGTGCCAGCAGCTTGGGGGAGGGCAATCAGCCCCAGCATTTT. The encoded protein is CASSLGEGNQPQHF. The V call is TRBV7-9, the J call TRBJ1-5, with a weak D call TRBD1 (5 bases). The V gene's germline CDR1 is SEHNR and CDR2 FQNEAQ (reference sequence). The CDR3 has 14 residues. The ends were cut back, 3 bases at V and 2 bases at J, with 8 bases in the middle.

The CDR3 bases are TGTGCCACCAGCAGGGCGGGGGCTAGCGGGGGGGCACGGACGCAGTATTTT. Translation: CATSRAGASGGARTQYF. This rearrangement joins TRBV15 to TRBJ2-3; 12 bases are shared with TRBD2. With V trimmed by 3 bases and J by 9 bases, 13 bases remained unmatched. This CDR3 contains 17 residues. Per germline, CDR1 LNHNV and CDR2 YYDKDF (reference sequence).

This chain connects TRBV5-1 to TRBJ2-2; the D is unclear. CDR1 is SGHRS and CDR2 is YFSETQ in the germline V gene. V lost 5 bases and J 3 bases, leaving 11 bases between the germline ends. This CDR3 contains 14 residues. CDR3 DNA: TGCGCCAGCAGTTTGTTAGCAGACACCGGGGAGCTGTTTTTT. Translating it yields CASSLLADTGELFF.

The J gene is TRBJ1-2, the V gene TRBV7-2; 7 nucleotides agree with TRBD1. V was pared by 1 base and J by 10 bases, with 6 bases of the junction left unmatched. The CDR3 consists of 13 residues. Germline loops: CDR1 SGHTA, CDR2 FQGNSA. The CDR3: CASSLVQGIVYTF. CDR3 DNA: TGTGCCAGCAGCTTAGTACAGGGGATCGTCTACACCTTC.

The chain carries TRBV9 and TRBJ2-1; 10 positions agree with TRBD2. Germline V gives CDR1 SGDLS, CDR2 YYNGEE. The ends lost 7 bases at V and 2 bases at J; junction bases unmatched: 3. The CDR3 runs to 14 residues. The CDR3 coding sequence is TGTGCCAGCTCAACTAGCGGGACCTACAATGAGCAGTTCTTC. It specifies CASSTSGTYNEQFF.

The chain couples TRBV4-1 to TRBJ2-4; 8 positions match TRBD1. This CDR3 spans 18 amino acids. Germline CDR1 and CDR2: MGHRA and YSYEKL. Losses at the gene ends were 2 bases for V and 1 base for J; bases not matched to a gene: 10. This chain's CDR3 is CASSQLAGGKRAKNIQYF. DNA of the CDR3: TGCGCCAGCAGCCAACTTGCAGGGGGCAAGAGGGCCAAAAACATTCAGTACTTC.

This chain links TRBV14 with TRBJ2-1; 8 bases agree with TRBD2. This CDR3 is 17 amino acids long. Germline V lookup: CDR1 SGHDN, CDR2 FVKESK. V shed 0 bases, J shed 8 bases, and the junction held 12 bases outside the gene matches. The chain's CDR3 is CASSQDPRGRKFDEQFF. In nucleotides, the CDR3 is TGTGCCAGCAGCCAAGATCCCCGCGGGAGGAAGTTCGATGAGCAGTTCTTC.